What follows are 19 T cell receptor beta chains derived from one specimen sequenced in a study of cytomegalovirus exposure and HLA in healthy donors. In the PCR, 60 Vbeta and 13 Jbeta primers were used. TCRdb keeps only in-frame clones here, not all; method: immunoSEQ multiplex PCR. The data contain 100,000 to 150,000 clones, around 82% of them seen just once; the ten biggest clones take up over 3%. Material for sequencing was PBMCs. These receptors came from a woman aged 40 to 50 in good health and CMV-seropositive.

The chain recombines TRBV4-1 with TRBJ2-7, with TRBD2 matching 8 bases. This CDR3 region has 16 residues. V shed 4 bases and J 0 bases; nucleotides not matched to a gene: 8. The germline V gene encodes CDR1 MGHRA and CDR2 YSYEKL. Here the CDR3 DNA reads TGCGCCAGCAGCCCCCAAGGTAGCGGGACCTCCTACGAGCAGTACTTC. It yields the protein CASSPQGSGTSYEQYF.

V gene TRBV27 combines with J gene TRBJ2-6, with D unclear. Germline V gene data show CDR1 as MNHEY and CDR2 as SMNVEV (reference sequence). The CDR3 is 19 residues long. V shed 4 bases and J shed 0 bases, with 19 bases lying between them. This CDR3 is CASSSVEHLTSSGANVLTF. CDR3 coding DNA: TGTGCCAGCAGTTCGGTGGAGCACCTTACATCCTCTGGGGCCAACGTCCTGACTTTC.

The chain couples TRBV11-3 to TRBJ2-1, with a possible D match to TRBD1 (5 bases). CDR1 is SGHNT and CDR2 is YENEEA in the germline V gene. CDR3 size: 15 residues. Trimming left V 5 bases short and J 0 bases short, with 11 bases between. CDR3 coding DNA: TGTGCCAGCAGCCAGGAACAGGTCTCCTACAATGAGCAGTTCTTC. Translated: CASSQEQVSYNEQFF.

This chain links TRBV6-1 with TRBJ2-5, with 7 bases aligning to TRBD1. The J call may be in error: the DNA end matches TRBJ2-7 better. The germline CDR1 and CDR2 sequences are MNHNS and SASEGT. There are 18 residues in the CDR3. The DNA of the CDR3 is TGTGCCAGCAGTGAATTCAGGGGGACAGCCTCCGTCTTCCACGAGCAGTACTTC. Protein product: CASSEFRGTASVFHEQYF.

The rearrangement joins TRBV2 to TRBJ1-4; D is perhaps TRBD1 (5 bases). CDR3 length: 14 residues. V lost 0 bases and J 10 bases, leaving 12 bases between the germline ends. The V gene's germline CDR1 is SNHLY and CDR2 FYNNEI. The CDR3 DNA sequence: TGTGCCAGCAGTGAAGCACAGGAAGTCCTAAAACTGTTTTTT. Its translation: CASSEAQEVLKLFF.

The chain recombines TRBV4-3 with TRBJ2-1; TRBD2 matches at 11 bases. The CDR3 length is 18 residues. Per the germline V gene, CDR1 is LGHNA and CDR2 is YSLEER. Trimming took 2 bases from V and 0 from J; bases not matched to a gene: 6. The CDR3 here is CASSQLAGGLSSYNEQFF. DNA for the CDR3: TGCGCCAGCAGCCAACTAGCGGGAGGCCTGAGCTCCTACAATGAGCAGTTCTTC.

The table lists this clone with a few counts. The rearrangement joins TRBV7-8 to TRBJ1-3; D not certain. The CDR3 consists of 15 residues. Germline V CDR1 and CDR2: SGHVS, FQNEAQ. Trimming stripped 3 bases from V and 0 bases from J, with 9 bases between. This chain's CDR3 is CASSFGEASGNTIYF. CDR3 nucleotides: TGTGCCAGCAGCTTCGGGGAAGCCTCTGGAAACACCATATATTTT.

V and J are TRBV6-5 and TRBJ2-7; D is possibly TRBD2 (5 bases). Germline CDR1 and CDR2: MNHEY and SVGAGI. CDR3 length equals 14 residues. V gave up 8 bases and J gave up 5 bases, with 19 bases separating them. CDR3 region: CASSQDGIINEQYF. The DNA of the CDR3 is TGTGCCAGCTCCCAAGACGGGATAATCAACGAGCAGTACTTC.

V and J are TRBV19 and TRBJ1-5; 8 bases are a match to TRBD1. The V gene end was trimmed by 8 bases and the J gene end by 6 bases; junction bases not matched to a gene: 9. Germline-derived CDR1 and CDR2 are LNHDA and SQIVND (reference sequence). The CDR3 extends over 14 amino acids. CDR3 sequence: CASVVRGLFQPQHF. The CDR3, as DNA: TGTGCCAGTGTGGTCAGGGGGCTGTTTCAGCCCCAGCATTTT.

This clone appeared once. The rearrangement links TRBV5-1 to TRBJ1-2, with D possibly TRBD1 on 6 matching bases. The CDR3 covers 14 residues. V lost 4 bases to trimming and J lost 2 bases, with 12 bases between them. Germline CDR1 is SGHRS and CDR2 is YFSETQ. The CDR3 DNA reads TGCGCCAGCAGCGGTGGGACATTCAACTATGGCTACACCTTC. Protein sequence: CASSGGTFNYGYTF. The variable domain in full, with the rest retrieved from reference TRBV5-1 and TRBJ1-2, is KAGVTQTPRYLIKTRGQQVTLSCSPISGHRSVSWYQQTPGQGLQFLFEYFSETQRNKGNFPGRFSGRQFSNSRSEMNVSTLELGDSALYLCASSGGTFNYGYTFGSGTRLTVV.

As DNA, the CDR3 is TGTGCCAGCAGCGGACTAGCAAGCGCGAACACCGGGGAGCTGTTTTTT. Translated: CASSGLASANTGELFF. The V gene is TRBV9, the J gene TRBJ2-2, with 7 bases lining up with TRBD2. The CDR3 has 16 residues. The V segment lost 3 bases and the J segment 0 bases; nucleotides outside the gene matches: 5. CDR1 SGDLS and CDR2 YYNGEE come from the germline V gene.

The chain joins TRBV6-1 to TRBJ2-1; 16 bases fit TRBD2. V was clipped by 4 bases and J by 8 bases; unmatched bases: 2. This CDR3 is built from 15 residues. Germline-derived CDR1 and CDR2 are MNHNS and SASEGT. The CDR3 DNA follows: TGTGCCAGCAGTGCGGGACTAGCGGGAGGGCATGAGCAGTTCTTC. This translates into CASSAGLAGGHEQFF.

This clone was seen just once. Distinct nucleotide sequences in the sample also encode this CDR3. The rearrangement joins TRBV2 to TRBJ1-5; 7 positions match TRBD1. Unmatched junction bases numbered 2, after V lost 6 bases and J lost 3 bases. CDR3 length equals 13 residues. From germline, CDR1 is SNHLY and CDR2 FYNNEI. CDR3 in amino acids: CASRGQNNQPQHF. The DNA of the CDR3 is TGTGCCAGCAGGGGACAGAACAATCAGCCCCAGCATTTT.

V gene TRBV29-1 combines with J gene TRBJ2-7, with 8 bases matching TRBD1. The V segment lost 3 bases and the J segment 1 base; nucleotides outside the gene matches: 5. This CDR3 comprises 14 residues. CDR1 and CDR2 from the germline V gene are SQVTM and ANQGSEA. DNA of the CDR3: TGCAGCGTTGAGTCAGGACAGGGTTCCTACGAGCAGTACTTC. It encodes CSVESGQGSYEQYF.

This clone was recorded a few times. The CDR3 reads CASSPQNYNEQFF. CDR3 in DNA: TGTGCCAGCAGTCCCCAGAACTACAATGAGCAGTTCTTC. V and J are TRBV27 and TRBJ2-1; no clear D gene. The CDR3 sequence is 13 residues long. The germline CDR1 and CDR2 sequences are MNHEY and SMNVEV (reference sequence). Trimming took 5 bases from V and 3 from J, leaving 8 bases between them.

In this sample, this clone turned up a few times. The rearrangement joins TRBV30 to TRBJ2-7, with 9 bases matching TRBD2. This CDR3 is 12 amino acids long. V dropped 7 bases and J dropped 6; count of bases not matched to a gene: 7. Looked up from germline, CDR1 is GTSNPN and CDR2 is SVGIG (reference sequence). CDR3 bases: TGTGCCTCCGGCGGGAGGGAATGCGAGCAGTACTTC. Translated, it gives CASGGRECEQYF.

This chain joins TRBV5-1 and TRBJ2-5; TRBD1 aligns across 7 bases. CDR1 is SGHRS and CDR2 is YFSETQ in the germline V gene. The CDR3 covers 18 residues. V lost 0 bases and J lost 0; bases outside the gene matches: 11. CDR3 DNA sequence: TGCGCCAGCAGCTTGGCCCGGGACAGCCGAGCAAACCAAGAGACCCAGTACTTC. It translates to CASSLARDSRANQETQYF.

The gene calls are TRBV7-9 and TRBJ1-2, with D possibly matching TRBD1 (6 bases). Deletions cut 1 base from V and 1 base from J, with 16 bases between. The CDR3 extends over 17 amino acids. CDR1 and CDR2 (germline): SEHNR, FQNEAQ (reference sequence). CDR3 in amino acids: CASSLELGQLINYGYTF. CDR3 nucleotides: TGTGCCAGCAGCTTAGAGTTAGGACAGTTGATTAACTATGGCTACACCTTC.

The chain is built from TRBV29-1 and TRBJ1-4, with a weak D call TRBD1 (5 bases). Germline values: CDR1 SQVTM, CDR2 ANQGSEA. CDR3 length equals 13 residues. Trimming removed 7 bases from V and 4 bases from J, with 13 bases in between. The CDR3 here is CSAGGALNEKLFF. In DNA, the CDR3 is TGCAGCGCCGGGGGAGCGCTTAATGAAAAACTGTTTTTT.